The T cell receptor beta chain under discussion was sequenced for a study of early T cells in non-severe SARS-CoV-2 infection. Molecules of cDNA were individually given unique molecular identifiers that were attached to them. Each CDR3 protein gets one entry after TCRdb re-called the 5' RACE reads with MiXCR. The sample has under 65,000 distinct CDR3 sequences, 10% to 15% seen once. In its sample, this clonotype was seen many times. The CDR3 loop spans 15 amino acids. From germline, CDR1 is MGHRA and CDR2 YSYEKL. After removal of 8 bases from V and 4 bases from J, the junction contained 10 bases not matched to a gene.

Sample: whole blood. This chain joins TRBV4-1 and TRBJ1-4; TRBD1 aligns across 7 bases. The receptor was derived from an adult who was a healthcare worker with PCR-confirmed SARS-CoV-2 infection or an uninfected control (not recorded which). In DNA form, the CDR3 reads TGCGCCAGCGCTAATGGGCGGGACAGTAATGAAAAACTGTTTTTT. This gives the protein CASANGRDSNEKLFF.